The 11 T cell receptor beta chains presented below share a single source sample, sequenced in a study of cytomegalovirus exposure and HLA in healthy donors. 13 Jbeta primers and 60 Vbeta primers were used for the PCR. Method: immunoSEQ multiplex PCR; TCRdb's copy keeps in-frame clones and lacks some. In the table there are about 150,000 clones, roughly 85% of which are singletons. Source material: PBMCs. The receptors were sampled from a man in his thirties or forties in good health and CMV-seropositive.

This rearrangement joins TRBV28 to TRBJ1-1; 7 nucleotides agree with TRBD1. This CDR3 region has 17 residues. With 2 bases clipped from V and 1 base from J, the junction kept 10 bases outside the gene matches. Germline V gives CDR1 MDHEN, CDR2 SYDVKM. The CDR3: CASSLGFPRDRNTEAFF. In nucleotides, the CDR3 is TGTGCCAGCAGTTTAGGTTTTCCTCGGGACAGGAACACTGAAGCTTTCTTT. Filled out from reference TRBV28 and TRBJ1-1, the complete variable domain reads DVKVTQSSRYLVKRTGEKVFLECVQDMDHENMFWYRQDPGLGLRLIYFSYDVKMKEKGDIPEGYSVSREKKERFSLILESASTNQTSMYLCASSLGFPRDRNTEAFFGQGTRLTVV.

V and J are TRBV21-1 and TRBJ2-3; TRBD1 is the table's D call, not checked against the DNA. TRBV21-1 is assigned pseudogene status. This CDR3 spans 16 amino acids. This chain's CDR3 is CASSKGVQVGTDTQYF. The CDR3 DNA reads as TGTGCCAGCAGCAAAGGGGTACAGGTCGGAACAGATACGCAGTATTTT.

Concerning this clone itself: The junction departs from the called germline gene at one end, perhaps through a read error. The chain is built from TRBV29-1 and TRBJ2-7, with 8 bases identical to TRBD2. Germline CDR1 SQVTM, CDR2 ANQGSEA. This CDR3 region has 13 residues. The CDR3 DNA reads as TGCAGCGCAGGACTAGCTATCTCCTCCGAGCAGTACTTC. Protein sequence: CSAGLAISSEQYF.

This rearrangement joins TRBV7-3 to TRBJ2-1; 7 nucleotides align to TRBD1. Germline V gene lookup returns CDR1 SGHTA and CDR2 FQGTGA. CDR3 length: 14 amino acids. The trim removed 5 bases at V and 4 bases at J, leaving 5 bases unmatched. The CDR3 bases are TGTGCCAGCAGCCCCGGACAGGCATACAATGAGCAGTTCTTC. It yields the protein CASSPGQAYNEQFF.

This clone appeared a single time. This chain links TRBV18 with TRBJ2-7; the match to TRBD1 covers 9 bases. Per germline, CDR1 KGHSH and CDR2 LQKENI. After removal of 1 base from V and 7 bases from J, the junction contained 8 bases not matched to a gene. CDR3 length: 15 amino acids. The CDR3 bases are TGTGCCAGCTCACCACTCGGGACAGGGTGGTATGAGCAGTACTTC. Amino acids: CASSPLGTGWYEQYF.

The chain joins TRBV4-2 to TRBJ1-1; 8 bases match TRBD1. The CDR3 has 16 residues. Germline V gene sequence: CDR1 LGHNA, CDR2 YNFKEQ. V lost 3 bases, J lost 3 bases, and 9 bases stayed unmatched. The CDR3 protein is CASSHEQGGEDTEAFF. The CDR3 region has the DNA TGTGCCAGCAGCCACGAACAGGGGGGTGAGGACACTGAAGCTTTCTTT.

This rearrangement joins TRBV7-3 to TRBJ2-3; D is possibly TRBD2 (5 bases). V was trimmed by 5 bases and J by 3 bases, leaving 15 bases between them. CDR3 size: 15 residues. Per the germline V gene, CDR1 is SGHTA and CDR2 is FQGTGA. The CDR3 here is CASSPQAWETDTQYF. Here the CDR3 DNA reads TGTGCCAGCAGCCCGCAAGCTTGGGAGACAGATACGCAGTATTTT.

The rearrangement joins TRBV5-1 to TRBJ2-1, with 10 positions matching TRBD2. The CDR3 contains 19 residues. The junction had 12 bases not matched to a gene; V was cut back by 0 bases and J by 3 bases. From germline, CDR1 is SGHRS and CDR2 YFSETQ. CDR3 in amino acids: CASSLVEQREGEFYNEQFF. The CDR3 coding sequence is TGCGCCAGCAGCTTGGTAGAACAGCGGGAGGGGGAATTCTACAATGAGCAGTTCTTC.

The V gene is TRBV2, the J gene TRBJ2-1, with 9 bases fitting TRBD1. V shed 4 bases and J 13 bases; nucleotides not matched to a gene: 5. Germline V lookup: CDR1 SNHLY, CDR2 FYNNEI. This CDR3 has 12 amino acids. The CDR3 nucleotides read TGTGCCAGCAGTGGGGACAGGGAGGGTCAGTTCTTC. This codes for CASSGDREGQFF.

This rearrangement joins TRBV15 to TRBJ2-1, with D perhaps TRBD1 (5 bases). V was cut by 5 bases and J by 8 bases, with 10 bases left in between. Germline lookup yields CDR1 LNHNV and CDR2 YYDKDF (reference sequence). The CDR3 has 12 amino acids. The CDR3 DNA sequence: TGTGCCACCAGCGCTCTGACAGATGAGCAGTTCTTC. Translated, it gives CATSALTDEQFF.

The chain combines TRBV4-3 with TRBJ2-5; no firm D call. The CDR3 is made up of 12 amino acids. CDR1 is LGHNA and CDR2 is YSLEER in the germline V gene. Trimming removed 0 bases from V and 4 bases from J, with 3 bases in between. CDR3 bases: TGCGCCAGCAGCCAAGACAGAGAGACCCAGTACTTC. Translated: CASSQDRETQYF.